A single sample gave rise to the 27 T cell receptor beta chains below, sequenced in a study of metastatic and nonmetastatic thyroid tumors. All patients were untreated before thyroid surgery. MiXCR reprocessed the PCR reads for TCRdb. Here the sample spans 30,000 to 45,000 clones, more than 20% being singletons. The sequenced material came from blood. The receptors here all came from a female donor with papillary thyroid cancer or a benign thyroid nodule (not recorded which). Some clones in this sample may be carry-over from other donors' samples.

This clone was observed at least ten times. This chain joins TRBV10-3 and TRBJ2-3; D uncertain. Between the trimmed V and J ends, which lost 3 bases and 0 bases, there was a span of 7 bases. This CDR3 is built from 14 residues. Looked up from germline, CDR1 is ENHRY and CDR2 is SYGVKD. The CDR3 region has the DNA TGTGCCATCAGTGACGACTCTAGCACAGATACGCAGTATTTT. Translation: CAISDDSSTDTQYF.

The rearrangement joins TRBV7-2 to TRBJ2-5; possible D gene TRBD1, 8 bases. CDR1 is SGHTA and CDR2 is FQGNSA in the germline V gene. V dropped 3 bases and J dropped 9 bases, with 17 bases sitting between them. CDR3 length equals 14 residues. The CDR3 loop reads CASSFDRGREAQYF. The CDR3 nucleotides read TGTGCCAGCAGCTTCGACAGGGGTCGGGAGGCCCAGTACTTC.

This clone has only a few counts. A much larger clone sits a single nucleotide away, making a read error possible. The rearrangement uses TRBV7-6 and TRBJ2-7, with 8 bases lining up with TRBD1. The length of the CDR3 is 14 residues. Germline CDR1 reads SGHVS; CDR2 reads FNYEAQ. The J segment lost 3 bases and the V segment lost 4 bases, leaving 5 bases of the junction unmatched. In nucleotides, the CDR3 is TGTGCCAGCAGCTCGGGGACAGGACTCTACGAGCAGTACTTC. It encodes CASSSGTGLYEQYF.

The chain uses TRBV28 and TRBJ2-5; 7 bases match TRBD2. Germline values: CDR1 MDHEN, CDR2 SYDVKM. V shed 7 bases and J 3 bases; nucleotides not matched to a gene: 14. The CDR3 has 16 amino acids. The CDR3 region is CASISRGEAIKETQYF. In DNA form, the CDR3 reads TGTGCCAGCATTTCCCGGGGGGAAGCTATAAAAGAGACCCAGTACTTC. Full variable domain (missing parts from reference TRBV28 and TRBJ2-5): DVKVTQSSRYLVKRTGEKVFLECVQDMDHENMFWYRQDPGLGLRLIYFSYDVKMKEKGDIPEGYSVSREKKERFSLILESASTNQTSMYLCASISRGEAIKETQYFGPGTRLLVL.

This clone is termed medium-sized. J is TRBJ1-2 and V is TRBV6-2 or TRBV6-3, with D possibly being TRBD1 (6 bases). Trimming took 7 bases from V and 3 from J, leaving 18 bases between them. The CDR3 is 15 residues long. CDR1 MNHEY and CDR2 SVGEGT come from the germline V gene. CDR3 loop: CASMGASLLDYGYTF. The CDR3 bases are TGTGCCAGCATGGGGGCGAGTCTCCTGGACTATGGCTACACCTTC.

This clone was seen a few times. J is TRBJ2-3 and V is TRBV19, with TRBD2 matching over 8 bases. Unmatched junction bases numbered 1, after V lost 5 bases and J lost 0 bases. Per germline, CDR1 LNHDA and CDR2 SQIVND (reference sequence). This CDR3 is built from 14 residues. The CDR3 DNA is TGTGCCAGTAGTCCTAGCGGGAGCACAGATACGCAGTATTTT. Its protein is CASSPSGSTDTQYF. Full variable domain (rest looked up from reference TRBV19 and TRBJ2-3): DGGITQSPKYLFRKEGQNVTLSCEQNLNHDAMYWYRQDPGQGLRLIYYSQIVNDFQKGDIAEGYSVSREKKESFPLTVTSAQKNPTAFYLCASSPSGSTDTQYFGPGTRLTVL.

The chain couples TRBV19 to TRBJ2-3; D is perhaps TRBD1 (6 bases). Trimming took off 3 bases at V and 1 base at J, with 11 bases between the two ends. CDR3 length: 15 amino acids. Germline lookup yields CDR1 LNHDA and CDR2 SQIVND (reference sequence). The CDR3 coding sequence is TGTGCCAGTAGTATTTTTGCAGGGGGCACAGATACGCAGTATTTT. Translation gives CASSIFAGGTDTQYF.

This clone was counted ten times or more. The chain has TRBV11-3 and TRBJ1-2; 8 positions agree with TRBD1. Looked up from germline, CDR1 is SGHNT and CDR2 is YENEEA. The junction had 9 bases not matched to a gene; V was cut back by 6 bases and J by 6 bases. The CDR3 spans 14 residues. This CDR3 is CASRGVGTGDGYTF. The CDR3 DNA reads TGTGCCAGCAGAGGGGTTGGGACAGGAGATGGCTACACCTTC. The full variable domain, with the rest looked up from reference TRBV11-3 and TRBJ1-2, is EAGVVQSPRYKIIEKKQPVAFWCNPISGHNTLYWYLQNLGQGPELLIRYENEEAVDDSQLPKDRFSAERLKGVDSTLKIQPAELGDSAVYLCASRGVGTGDGYTFGSGTRLTVV.

This clone was recorded many times. V gene TRBV20-1 combines with J gene TRBJ1-1; a weak D match, TRBD1 (5 bases). The CDR3 has 14 residues. The V gene lost 5 bases and the J gene lost 5 bases, with 18 bases spanning the gap. CDR1 DFQATT and CDR2 SNEGSKA come from the germline V gene (reference sequence). The CDR3 DNA follows: TGCAGTGCTTCGGGGGAGGGCCGAGAGACTGAAGCTTTCTTT. Residues: CSASGEGRETEAFF.

This clone has just a few counts. A much larger clone differs by one base, so this may be a read error. The chain links TRBV29-1 to TRBJ1-3, with D hard to call. The germline V gene has CDR1 SQVTM and CDR2 ANQGSEA. This CDR3 has 12 residues. Here the CDR3 reads CSVADGGDTIYF. CDR3 bases: TGCAGCGTTGCTGACGGTGGAGACACCATATATTTT.

There are many counts of this clone. The rearrangement uses TRBV19 and TRBJ1-1, with TRBD1 identical over 11 bases. This CDR3 has 14 amino acids. V lost 5 bases to trimming and J lost 4 bases; unmatched junction nucleotides: 3. Germline loops: CDR1 LNHDA, CDR2 SQIVND (reference sequence). The CDR3 coding sequence is TGTGCCAGTAGTGTTGGGACAGGGGGCACTGAAGCTTTCTTT. Protein: CASSVGTGGTEAFF.

The chain carries TRBV11-2 and TRBJ1-1; D ambiguous. Germline assignment: CDR1 SGHAT and CDR2 FQNNGV. CDR3 length equals 15 residues. Trimming removed 5 bases at V and 6 bases at J, with 19 bases between. CDR3 nucleotide sequence: TGTGCCAGCAGCCCCCTCCGGGGAGGGCTCCCTGAAGCTTTCTTT. Its protein is CASSPLRGGLPEAFF.

Worth noting for this clone: This sequence may be a read error, since a much larger clone differs from it by one base. Other DNA sequences of this sample code for an identical CDR3. The chain couples TRBV5-1 to TRBJ2-1; no clear D. The V gene's germline CDR1 is SGHRS and CDR2 YFSETQ. V was cut by 0 bases and J by 7 bases, with 11 bases left in between. The length of the CDR3 is 14 residues. The CDR3 region is CASSLGGASNEQFF. The CDR3 bases are TGCGCCAGCAGCTTGGGTGGCGCTTCGAATGAGCAGTTCTTC.

This clone was counted only a few times. This rearrangement joins TRBV25-1 to TRBJ1-1; D is uncertain. CDR1 is MGHDK, CDR2 SYGVNS, per germline. This CDR3 spans 11 amino acids. V lost 4 bases to trimming and J lost 5 bases, with 5 bases between them. This CDR3 reads CASSVGTEAFF. In nucleotides, the CDR3 is TGTGCCAGCAGTGTAGGGACTGAAGCTTTCTTT.

This clone was detected ten times or more. The chain combines TRBV5-1 with TRBJ2-1; D possibly uses TRBD1 or TRBD2 (5 bases each). The V end lost 6 bases, the J end lost 2 bases, and 12 bases lay between the germline ends. Germline V gene sequence: CDR1 SGHRS, CDR2 YFSETQ. The CDR3 totals 14 residues. In DNA form, the CDR3 reads TGCGCCAGCACCAACACGGGGCCCTACAATGAGCAGTTCTTC. Translating it yields CASTNTGPYNEQFF.

In its sample, this clone was seen a few times. The gene calls are TRBV27 and TRBJ2-7, with D tentatively TRBD2 (7 bases). The V gene lost 8 bases and the J gene lost 3 bases, with 23 bases spanning the gap. The CDR3 contains 16 residues. Per the germline V gene, CDR1 is MNHEY and CDR2 is SMNVEV (reference sequence). The CDR3 spells CASSFSGTSPRYEQYF. Written as DNA, the CDR3 is TGTGCCAGCTCCTTCAGCGGGACAAGCCCCCGCTACGAGCAGTACTTC.

The chain has TRBV4-2 and TRBJ2-5, with 8 nucleotides matching TRBD1. Germline V gives CDR1 LGHNA, CDR2 YNFKEQ. The CDR3 sequence is 15 residues long. J gave up 5 bases and V 1 base, and 6 bases lay outside the gene matches. CDR3: CASSQGTGLGETQYF. As DNA, the CDR3 is TGTGCCAGCAGCCAAGGGACAGGGTTGGGGGAGACCCAGTACTTC.

On this clone itself: A read error may account for a junction end that differs from germline. V and J are TRBV6-2 or TRBV6-3 and TRBJ2-2; the D gene is possibly TRBD2 (5 bases). The CDR3 consists of 18 residues. Germline CDR1 MNHEY, CDR2 SVGEGT. Here the CDR3 DNA reads TGTGCCAGCAGTTACTCGGGAGTGTTTGAGGCTACCACCGTGGAGCTGTTTTTT. Translated, it gives CASSYSGVFEATTVELFF.

By share, this clone ranks as medium-sized (0.01 to 0.1%). The chain couples TRBV6-2 or TRBV6-3 to TRBJ2-1; 13 nucleotides line up with TRBD2. The CDR3 runs to 16 residues. J gave up 10 bases and V 4 bases, and 10 bases lay outside the gene matches. The germline V gene encodes CDR1 MNHEY and CDR2 SVGEGT. The CDR3 coding sequence is TGTGCCAGCAGTTTCTCCAAGGGACTAGCGGGAAAGGAGCAGTTCTTC. Translating gives CASSFSKGLAGKEQFF.

This clone was picked up many times. The chain has TRBV11-3 and TRBJ1-2, with 12 bases identical to TRBD1. J was trimmed by 4 bases and V by 5 bases; bases with no gene match: 8. Germline CDR1 is SGHNT and CDR2 is YENEEA. The CDR3 length is 16 residues. DNA for the CDR3: TGTGCCAGCAGCCCCGGGACAGGGGGCCGTCCCTATGGCTACACCTTC. Amino acids: CASSPGTGGRPYGYTF.

This chain joins TRBV18 and TRBJ1-1; 10 bases map to TRBD1. V gave up 4 bases and J gave up 1 base; unmatched junction bases: 3. The CDR3 consists of 15 residues. The germline V gene encodes CDR1 KGHSH and CDR2 LQKENI. DNA of the CDR3: TGTGCCAGCTCACGGGACAGGGGTGCGAACACTGAAGCTTTCTTT. This translates into CASSRDRGANTEAFF.

This clone was seen many times. The CDR3 loop is CASSLARGLNEQYF. As DNA, the CDR3 is TGTGCCAGCAGCTTAGCTCGGGGGCTCAACGAGCAGTACTTC. This sequence joins TRBV7-9 and TRBJ2-7; tentatively, D is TRBD1 or TRBD2 (6 bases each). V lost 0 bases to trimming and J lost 5 bases, with 11 bases between them. CDR3 length: 14 amino acids. Germline assignment: CDR1 SEHNR and CDR2 FQNEAQ (reference sequence).

This clone was seen a handful of times. An end of the junction does not agree with germline; a read error may underlie this. The CDR3 DNA sequence: TGTGCCAGCGGGGGGGCTATTTATTCACCCCTCCAATTT. Translating gives CASGGAIYSPLQF. The chain joins TRBV6-1 to TRBJ1-6; a possible D gene is TRBD1 (6 bases). This CDR3 has 13 residues. Germline V lookup: CDR1 MNHNS, CDR2 SASEGT.

This clone was found many times. The V gene is TRBV11-1, the J gene TRBJ1-2; tentative D call: TRBD1 (6 bases). The CDR3 runs to 16 residues. Germline CDR1 and CDR2: SGHAT and FQDESV (reference sequence). With 1 base removed from V and 2 bases from J, the gap between germline ends came to 14 bases. CDR3 coding DNA: TGTGCCAGCAGCTTAGATCGGGGGGCGGTCAACTATGGCTACACCTTC. It encodes CASSLDRGAVNYGYTF.

This clone was detected many times. In DNA, the CDR3 is TGCGCCAGCAGCCAAGAGGTCTCGGGGCTGTACCCCTACGAGCAGTACTTC. This translates into CASSQEVSGLYPYEQYF. The V and J genes are TRBV4-1 and TRBJ2-7; D tentatively fits TRBD1 or TRBD2 (5 bases each). Germline-derived CDR1 and CDR2 are MGHRA and YSYEKL. With 0 bases removed from V and 2 bases from J, the gap between germline ends came to 17 bases. CDR3 size: 17 residues.

This clone is classed as large. The rearrangement links TRBV6-4 to TRBJ2-1; D is unclear. Germline CDR1 is MRHNA and CDR2 is SNTAGT. The CDR3 is 12 residues long. The germline V and J ends were trimmed by 7 bases and 9 bases, with 13 bases remaining between them. Written as DNA, the CDR3 is TGTGCCAGCACTGATGGGGTCGGTGAGCAGTTCTTC. Translated, it gives CASTDGVGEQFF.

In its sample, this clone ranks as medium-sized. This chain links TRBV6-1 with TRBJ2-7, with 9 bases fitting TRBD2. In germline, CDR1 is MNHNS, CDR2 SASEGT. This CDR3 has 14 amino acids. V was clipped by 6 bases and J by 6 bases; unmatched bases: 9. The CDR3 spells CASSPPAGGSEQYF. CDR3 in DNA: TGTGCCAGCAGCCCGCCAGCGGGAGGATCCGAGCAGTACTTC.